This T cell receptor (beta chain) was obtained from a study of cytomegalovirus exposure and HLA in healthy donors. Trimming cost V 2 bases and J 7 bases, with 14 bases left between them. The CDR3 length is 13 residues. CDR1 and CDR2 (germline): GTSNPN, SVGIG (reference sequence). Findings of the study overall: In vitro, a few CMV-associated chains proved specific for CMV antigens. A later analysis reported that several of the most significant clusters appeared to be linked to common viral pathogens, among them Epstein-Barr virus. Among immune exposure information, only CMV serostatus was available.

On this clone: The antigen is not known.

PCR primers comprised 60 Vbeta and 13 Jbeta primers. Some clones are missing from TCRdb's copy, which holds only in-frame ones; the method was immunoSEQ multiplex PCR. Here the sample table reports some 82,000 clones. The sequencing input was PBMCs. The receptor was isolated from a woman in her thirties in good health and CMV-seronegative. The chain has TRBV30 and TRBJ1-2; weak D call: TRBD1 (6 bases). CDR3 nucleotide sequence: TGTGCCTGGAGTCAATTGGGGGCCGGTGGCTACACCTTC. The encoded protein is CAWSQLGAGGYTF.